The 2 T cell receptor beta chains below were found in one sample sequenced in a study of T cell repertoires in cytomegalovirus infection. The antigens for these receptors are not known. MiXCR, run by TCRdb on the reads, gives a single entry per CDR3 protein. The sample yields hundreds of thousands of distinct CDR3 sequences, around 30% seen once. Sequenced material: cultured CD8+ T cells from PBMCs, taken from culture after CMV antigen stimulation. These receptors all stem from a human donor in good health (CMV status not recorded). Some clones in this sample may be carry-over from other donors' samples.

The V gene is TRBV6-2 or TRBV6-3, the J gene TRBJ2-7; D is uncertain. Germline CDR1 is MNHEY and CDR2 is SVGEGT. The CDR3 totals 14 residues. V dropped 6 bases and J dropped 3 bases, with 15 bases sitting between them. CDR3 protein: CASSHQLTFYEQYF. The CDR3 bases are TGTGCCAGCAGCCACCAATTGACGTTCTACGAGCAGTACTTC.

The V call is TRBV7-9, the J call TRBJ2-2, with a possible D match to TRBD2 (6 bases). V was shortened by 11 bases and J by 1 base, with 14 bases between the two germline ends. Germline lookup yields CDR1 SEHNR and CDR2 FQNEAQ (reference sequence). The length of the CDR3 is 14 residues. The CDR3 nucleotides are TGTGCCCAGGAGGGGACGAAGAACACCGGGGAGCTGTTTTTT. Translation gives CAQEGTKNTGELFF.